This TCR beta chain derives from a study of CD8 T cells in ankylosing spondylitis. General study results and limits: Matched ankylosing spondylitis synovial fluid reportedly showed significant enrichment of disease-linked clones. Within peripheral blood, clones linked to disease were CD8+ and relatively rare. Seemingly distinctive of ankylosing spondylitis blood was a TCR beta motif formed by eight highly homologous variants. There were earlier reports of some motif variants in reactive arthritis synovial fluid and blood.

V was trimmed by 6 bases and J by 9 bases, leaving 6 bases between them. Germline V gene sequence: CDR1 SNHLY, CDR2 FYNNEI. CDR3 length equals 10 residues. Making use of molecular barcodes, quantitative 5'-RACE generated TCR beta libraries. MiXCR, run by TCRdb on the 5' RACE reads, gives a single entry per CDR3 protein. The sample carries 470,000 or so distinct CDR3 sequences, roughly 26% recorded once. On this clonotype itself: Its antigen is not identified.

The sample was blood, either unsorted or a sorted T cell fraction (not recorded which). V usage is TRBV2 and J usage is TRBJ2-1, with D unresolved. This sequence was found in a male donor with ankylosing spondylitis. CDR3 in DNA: TGTGCCAGCAGGGTAGTTGAGCAGTTCTTC. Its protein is CASRVVEQFF. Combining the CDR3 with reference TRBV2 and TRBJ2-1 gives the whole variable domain EPEVTQTPSHQVTQMGQEVILRCVPISNHLYFYWYRQILGQKVEFLVSFYNNEISEKSEIFDDQFSVERPDGSNFTLKIRSTKLEDSAMYFCASRVVEQFFGPGTRLTVL.